This T cell receptor beta chain was retrieved from a study of early T cells in non-severe SARS-CoV-2 infection. The wider study: Bulk RNA taken from unsorted whole blood was sequenced, leaving chains unpaired.

This clonotype showed up just a few times. This CDR3 spans 16 amino acids. J was trimmed by 9 bases and V by 0 bases; bases with no gene match: 7. Germline CDR1 reads MGHRA; CDR2 reads YSYEKL. Individual cDNA molecules were tagged with unique molecular identifiers, the study reported. TCRdb called the 5' RACE reads again in MiXCR, with one record for every CDR3 protein. The sample records 55,000 to 65,000 distinct CDR3 sequences, roughly a tenth being singletons. This TCR was recovered from an adult who was a healthcare worker with PCR-confirmed SARS-CoV-2 infection or an uninfected control (not recorded which). The chain employs TRBV4-1 and TRBJ2-1, with 11 bases lining up with TRBD2. Sequencing was performed on whole blood. The CDR3 sequence: CASSQDITSGRGEQFF. CDR3 nucleotides: TGCGCCAGCAGCCAAGATATAACTAGCGGGAGAGGTGAGCAGTTCTTC.